This T cell receptor (beta chain) was retrieved from a study of cytomegalovirus exposure and HLA in healthy donors. In the study overall: Samples from HLA-typed donors yielded about 80 million unique TCRs in an early data release. Notes on the study in general: Follow-up analysis seemed to connect common viral pathogens with several of the most significant clusters identified. Under in vitro conditions, a few CMV-associated chains were confirmed as specific for CMV antigens.

Turning to this clone: Antigen: not known. One end of the junction varies from germline; a read error may be responsible.

Germline CDR1 is KGHSH and CDR2 is LQKENI. The CDR3 sequence is 13 residues long. It was with 60 Vbeta and 13 Jbeta primers that the PCR ran. Method: immunoSEQ multiplex PCR; TCRdb's copy keeps in-frame clones and lacks some. The data hold about 190,000 clones, with approximately 87% observed a single time. Donors consisted of healthy bone marrow donors. The sequence derives from a man aged 25-45 years in good health and CMV-seronegative. Sequencing was carried out using PBMCs. The chain couples TRBV18 to TRBJ1-1; no definite D call. CDR3 amino acids: CASSPGAHADAFF. CDR3 sequence (DNA): TGTGCCAGCTCACCAGGAGCCCACGCTGACGCTTTCTTT.